This record covers a single TCR beta chain. The target antigen is unknown. This sample was included in a study of graft-versus-host responses after intestinal transplantation. Study summary: Following induction with anti-thymocyte globulin, all recipients were given tacrolimus and steroids for roughly three years.

CDR1 is MNHEY and CDR2 is SMNVEV in the germline V gene (reference sequence). CDR3 length: 15 residues. TCRdb's table, derived via immunoSEQ multiplex PCR, lists solely in-frame clones and lacks some. The repertoire has 50,000 to 80,000 clones, approximately 91% of them found once; the top ten carry about 1.7%. J is TRBJ2-5 and V is TRBV27; 7 bases are a match to TRBD1. The J call may be wrong; the DNA end is better matched by TRBJ2-7. The receptor's source is a human donor who was the organ donor for an intestinal transplant. The sequences come from unstimulated CD8+ T cells sorted from spleen or lymph node cells, collected before transplant. The CDR3 spells CASSRRGLDFYEQYF. The CDR3 region has the DNA TGTGCCAGCAGTCGAAGGGGGCTTGATTTCTACGAGCAGTACTTC.